These 20 T cell receptor beta chains originate from one sample sequenced in a study of blood T cell repertoires in COVID-19. TCRdb's table, derived via immunoSEQ multiplex PCR, lists solely in-frame clones and lacks some. The sample shows 390,000 or so clones, 80% to 90% of them seen only once. The sequenced sample was PBMCs or T cells enriched from blood (not recorded which). These TCRs come from a man younger than 35 who had recovered from COVID-19.

V and J are TRBV28 and TRBJ1-1, with a weak D call TRBD1 (6 bases). V lost 7 bases, J lost 5 bases, and 14 bases lay in between. The CDR3 length is 13 residues. CDR1 and CDR2 (germline): MDHEN, SYDVKM. The CDR3 sequence: CASIAGVGTEAFF. Here the CDR3 DNA reads TGTGCCAGCATCGCAGGGGTGGGAACTGAAGCTTTCTTT.

The CDR3 coding sequence is TGTGCCTGGGGCACCGGGGCGGGAGCGGAGACCCAGTACTTC. Protein sequence: CAWGTGAGAETQYF. The chain carries TRBV30 and TRBJ2-5; 7 bases are a match to TRBD2. The junction had 11 bases not matched to a gene; V was cut back by 5 bases and J by 5 bases. Germline V gene sequence: CDR1 GTSNPN, CDR2 SVGIG (reference sequence). The CDR3 has 14 amino acids. The full variable domain, its missing parts supplied by reference TRBV30 and TRBJ2-5, is SQTIHQWPATLVQPVGSPLSLECTVEGTSNPNLYWYRQAAGRGLQLLFYSVGIGQISSEVPQNLSASRPQDRQFILSSKKLLLSDSGFYLCAWGTGAGAETQYFGPGTRLLVL.

This chain connects TRBV18 to TRBJ2-7, with D possibly TRBD1 on 5 matching bases. Germline CDR1 reads KGHSH; CDR2 reads LQKENI. V dropped 3 bases and J dropped 6 bases, with 15 bases sitting between them. The CDR3 has 14 residues. CDR3 DNA: TGTGCCAGCTCACCTGTACATGAAGGGGTCGAGCAGTACTTC. Translating gives CASSPVHEGVEQYF.

V usage is TRBV7-3 and J usage is TRBJ2-1; the D gene is possibly TRBD2 (6 bases). The CDR3 length is 17 residues. Germline loops: CDR1 SGHTA, CDR2 FQGTGA. V lost 4 bases, J lost 9 bases, and 25 bases lay in between. CDR3 sequence (DNA): TGTGCCAGCAGCTCCGATGAAAGCGGGCTCCCCGGTAGTGAGCAGTTCTTC. This encodes CASSSDESGLPGSEQFF.

The rearrangement joins TRBV11-2 to TRBJ2-7; D gene unclear. V was trimmed by 1 base and J by 6 bases, leaving 13 bases between them. Germline V gives CDR1 SGHAT, CDR2 FQNNGV. The CDR3 is 14 amino acids. The CDR3 region has the DNA TGTGCCAGCAGCTTAGGTCTAACGCCGGGCGAGCAGTACTTC. Translating it yields CASSLGLTPGEQYF.

This clone was recorded once. The V call is TRBV5-1, the J call TRBJ1-1; a weak D match, TRBD1 (6 bases). Looked up from germline, CDR1 is SGHRS and CDR2 is YFSETQ. This CDR3 has 17 residues. Trimming cost V 4 bases and J 0 bases, with 19 bases left between them. This CDR3 reads CASSESGGVGMNTEAFF. CDR3 sequence (DNA): TGCGCCAGCAGCGAATCGGGGGGCGTGGGTATGAACACTGAAGCTTTCTTT.

This rearrangement joins TRBV19 to TRBJ1-1; D uncertain. V lost 7 bases and J lost 1, with 19 bases in between. The CDR3 runs to 16 residues. Germline V CDR1 and CDR2: LNHDA, SQIVND (reference sequence). The CDR3: CASTSDKASWNTEAFF. CDR3 DNA: TGTGCCAGTACATCAGACAAGGCGTCTTGGAACACTGAAGCTTTCTTT.

This clone was seen only a few times. Other nucleotide sequences in the sample specify the same CDR3. The chain uses TRBV6-5 and TRBJ1-1; TRBD1 is a possible D gene (6 bases). With 6 bases removed from V and 1 base from J, the gap between germline ends came to 9 bases. The germline CDR1 and CDR2 sequences are MNHEY and SVGAGI. The CDR3 is 13 residues long. In nucleotides, the CDR3 is TGTGCCAGCAGGGCACAGGGGAACACTGAAGCTTTCTTT. Translating it yields CASRAQGNTEAFF.

The gene calls are TRBV12-3 or TRBV12-4 and TRBJ1-4; 7 nucleotides match TRBD1. V shed 5 bases, J shed 8 bases, and the junction held 5 bases outside the gene matches. CDR3 length: 13 amino acids. The CDR3 sequence is CASSGGQWEKLFF. CDR3 nucleotide sequence: TGTGCCAGCAGTGGGGGACAGTGGGAAAAACTGTTTTTT.

The rearrangement joins TRBV4-2 to TRBJ2-3, with a tentative D call TRBD2 (6 bases). Deletions cut 5 bases from V and 1 base from J, with 10 bases between. The CDR3 is 14 amino acids. Germline V gene lookup returns CDR1 LGHNA and CDR2 YNFKEQ. The CDR3 protein is CASSTIAGTDTQYF. The CDR3 nucleotides read TGTGCCAGCAGCACCATAGCGGGCACAGATACGCAGTATTTT.

This clone occurred once. The chain uses TRBV9 and TRBJ1-1, with D hard to call. The CDR3 sequence is 17 residues long. Germline CDR1 reads SGDLS; CDR2 reads YYNGEE. The ends were cut back, 1 base at V and 0 bases at J, with 16 bases in the middle. The CDR3 DNA reads as TGTGCCAGCAGCGTACGGGAGTCCCCCGGGGTGAACACTGAAGCTTTCTTT. This codes for CASSVRESPGVNTEAFF.

This chain uses TRBV5-1 with TRBJ2-2, with 9 bases fitting TRBD1. This CDR3 comprises 16 residues. The germline CDR1 and CDR2 sequences are SGHRS and YFSETQ. With 5 bases clipped from V and 5 bases from J, the junction kept 10 bases outside the gene matches. The CDR3 DNA follows: TGCGCCAGCAGTTCCCACAGGGGGCTGGTAACCGGGGAGCTGTTTTTT. It codes for CASSSHRGLVTGELFF.

The CDR3 region is CASSHPTSASYNEQFF. Here the CDR3 DNA reads TGCGCCAGCAGCCACCCGACTAGCGCTTCCTACAATGAGCAGTTCTTC. The chain joins TRBV4-1 to TRBJ2-1; 8 nucleotides align to TRBD2. The germline V gene has CDR1 MGHRA and CDR2 YSYEKL. With 3 bases clipped from V and 1 base from J, the junction kept 5 bases outside the gene matches. CDR3 length: 16 residues.

The rearrangement joins TRBV27 to TRBJ1-2; unclear D gene. The V end was cut by 1 base, the J end by 7 bases, with 16 bases between. From germline, CDR1 is MNHEY and CDR2 SMNVEV (reference sequence). The CDR3 sequence is 15 residues long. This CDR3 reads CASSLWASGRSGYTF. CDR3 DNA: TGTGCCAGCAGTTTATGGGCGTCGGGGAGAAGTGGCTACACCTTC.

V is TRBV12-3 or TRBV12-4 and J is TRBJ2-7, with D perhaps TRBD2 (5 bases). This CDR3 has 13 amino acids. The germline V and J ends were trimmed by 4 bases and 6 bases, with 13 bases remaining between them. Here the CDR3 reads CASSSAGVFEQYF. In nucleotides, the CDR3 is TGTGCCAGCAGTTCCGCCGGGGTTTTCGAGCAGTACTTC.

This chain connects TRBV28 to TRBJ2-1, with D possibly being TRBD2 (6 bases). Germline V lookup: CDR1 MDHEN, CDR2 SYDVKM. The CDR3 is 13 residues long. V lost 4 bases and J 8 bases, leaving 12 bases between the germline ends. The CDR3 spells CASSSTSFHEQFF. Here the CDR3 DNA reads TGTGCCAGCAGTTCTACTAGCTTCCATGAGCAGTTCTTC.

The table lists this clone with a few counts. The same CDR3 can be traced to other DNA sequences in this sample. The rearrangement links TRBV18 to TRBJ2-5; 7 nucleotides line up with TRBD1. The V gene end was trimmed by 3 bases and the J gene end by 1 base; junction bases not matched to a gene: 2. CDR3 length: 14 residues. Per germline, CDR1 KGHSH and CDR2 LQKENI. The CDR3 DNA follows: TGTGCCAGCTCACCTGGGACAGCCCAAGAGACCCAGTACTTC. This sequence encodes CASSPGTAQETQYF. Variable domain in full (rest from reference TRBV18 and TRBJ2-5): NAGVMQNPRHLVRRRGQEARLRCSPMKGHSHVYWYRQLPEEGLKFMVYLQKENIIDESGMPKERFSAEFPKEGPSILRIQQVVRGDSAAYFCASSPGTAQETQYFGPGTRLLVL.

The chain recombines TRBV2 with TRBJ2-7; the match to TRBD1 covers 10 bases. CDR3 length: 14 amino acids. V dropped 6 bases and J dropped 3; count of bases not matched to a gene: 5. In germline, CDR1 is SNHLY, CDR2 FYNNEI. For the CDR3, the DNA is TGTGCCAGCAGGGGTGGACAGGGGGTCTACGAGCAGTACTTC. This translates into CASRGGQGVYEQYF.

This clone came up once. This rearrangement joins TRBV7-3 to TRBJ1-2; 11 positions match TRBD1. Trimming at V came to 3 bases and at J to 6 bases, leaving 3 bases not matched to a gene. CDR1 is SGHTA, CDR2 FQGTGA, per germline. This CDR3 is built from 14 residues. The CDR3 is CASSFGQGADGYTF. DNA for the CDR3: TGTGCCAGCAGCTTCGGACAGGGGGCAGATGGCTACACCTTC.

The chain couples TRBV2 to TRBJ1-2; D possibly corresponds to TRBD1 (5 bases). Per the germline V gene, CDR1 is SNHLY and CDR2 is FYNNEI. The germline V and J ends were trimmed by 5 bases and 7 bases, with 20 bases remaining between them. CDR3 length equals 15 residues. The CDR3: CASSSLGGFSRGYTF. In nucleotides, the CDR3 is TGTGCCAGCAGTTCCTTGGGGGGTTTCAGTCGTGGCTACACCTTC. Based on the CDR3 plus reference TRBV2 and TRBJ1-2, the full variable domain is EPEVTQTPSHQVTQMGQEVILRCVPISNHLYFYWYRQILGQKVEFLVSFYNNEISEKSEIFDDQFSVERPDGSNFTLKIRSTKLEDSAMYFCASSSLGGFSRGYTFGSGTRLTVV.